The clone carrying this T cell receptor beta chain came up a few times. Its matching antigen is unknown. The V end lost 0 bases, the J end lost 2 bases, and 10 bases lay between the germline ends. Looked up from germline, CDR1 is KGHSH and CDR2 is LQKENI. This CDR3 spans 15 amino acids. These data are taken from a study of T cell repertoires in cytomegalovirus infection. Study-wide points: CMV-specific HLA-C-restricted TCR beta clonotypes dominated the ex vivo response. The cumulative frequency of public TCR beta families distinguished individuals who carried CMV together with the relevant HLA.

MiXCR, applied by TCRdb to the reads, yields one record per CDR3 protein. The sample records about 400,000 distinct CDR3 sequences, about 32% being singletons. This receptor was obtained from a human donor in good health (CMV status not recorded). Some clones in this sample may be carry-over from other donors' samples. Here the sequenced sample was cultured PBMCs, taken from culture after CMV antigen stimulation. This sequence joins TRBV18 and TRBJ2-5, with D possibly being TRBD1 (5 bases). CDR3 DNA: TGTGCCAGCTCACCACCACAGGTTCTACAAGAGACCCAGTACTTC. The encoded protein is CASSPPQVLQETQYF.